The T cell receptor beta chain described here comes from a study of Tregs in tolerant kidney transplant recipients. The CDR3 runs to 11 residues. Looked up from germline, CDR1 is SNHLY and CDR2 is FYNNEI. This clone was detected a few times. A junction boundary mismatches the germline segment, possibly from a read error. Profiling relied on immunoSEQ multiplex PCR, and the TCRdb table lists in-frame clones only, not all of them. The top ten clones hold under 0.35% of a sample with 90,000 to 130,000 clones, about 90% of them seen once. J is TRBJ2-7 and V is TRBV2; a possible D gene is TRBD2 (7 bases). Sequencing was performed on CD4+ T cells from blood, taken before the transplant. This receptor was taken from a human donor who received a combined kidney and bone marrow transplant. The CDR3 spells CASRQREGEDF. The DNA of the CDR3 is TGTGCCAGCAGGCAAAGGGAGGGGGAGGACTTC.